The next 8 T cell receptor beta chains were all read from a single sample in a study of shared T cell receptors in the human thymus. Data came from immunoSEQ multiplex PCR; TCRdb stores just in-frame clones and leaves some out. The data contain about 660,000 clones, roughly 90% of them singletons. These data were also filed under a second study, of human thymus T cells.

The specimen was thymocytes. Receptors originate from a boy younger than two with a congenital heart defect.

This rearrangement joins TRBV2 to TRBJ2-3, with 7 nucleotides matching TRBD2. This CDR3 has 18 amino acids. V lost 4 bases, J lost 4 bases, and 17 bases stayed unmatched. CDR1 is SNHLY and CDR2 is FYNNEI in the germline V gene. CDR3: CASSGARSTGLLPDTQYF. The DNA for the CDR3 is TGTGCCAGCAGTGGGGCCCGGAGTACGGGACTACTTCCAGATACGCAGTATTTT. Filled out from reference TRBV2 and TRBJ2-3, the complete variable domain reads EPEVTQTPSHQVTQMGQEVILRCVPISNHLYFYWYRQILGQKVEFLVSFYNNEISEKSEIFDDQFSVERPDGSNFTLKIRSTKLEDSAMYFCASSGARSTGLLPDTQYFGPGTRLTVL.

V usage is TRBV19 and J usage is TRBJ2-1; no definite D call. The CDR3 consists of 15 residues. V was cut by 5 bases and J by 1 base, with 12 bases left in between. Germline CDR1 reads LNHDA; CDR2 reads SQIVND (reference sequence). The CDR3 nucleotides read TGTGCCAGTAGTCCGAAGATCACATCCTACAATGAGCAGTTCTTC. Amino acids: CASSPKITSYNEQFF.

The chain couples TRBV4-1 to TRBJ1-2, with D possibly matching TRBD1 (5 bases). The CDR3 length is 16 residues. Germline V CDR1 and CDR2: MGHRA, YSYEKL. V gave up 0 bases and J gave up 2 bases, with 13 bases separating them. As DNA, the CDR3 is TGCGCCAGCAGCCAAGATAGGGGCAGTCGCAACTATGGCTACACCTTC. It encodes CASSQDRGSRNYGYTF.

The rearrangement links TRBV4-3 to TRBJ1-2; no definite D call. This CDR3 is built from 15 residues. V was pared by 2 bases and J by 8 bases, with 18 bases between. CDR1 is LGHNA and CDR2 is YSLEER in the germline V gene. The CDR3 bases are TGCGCCAGCAGCCAAACCCCAGCCCCAACGCGGGGCTACACCTTC. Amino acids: CASSQTPAPTRGYTF.

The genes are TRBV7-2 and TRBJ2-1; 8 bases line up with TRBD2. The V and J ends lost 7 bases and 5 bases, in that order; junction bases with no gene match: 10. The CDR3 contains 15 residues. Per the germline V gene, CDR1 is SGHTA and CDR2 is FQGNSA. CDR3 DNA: TGTGCCAGCACTTCCGGGACTAGGGTCCACAATGAGCAGTTCTTC. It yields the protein CASTSGTRVHNEQFF.

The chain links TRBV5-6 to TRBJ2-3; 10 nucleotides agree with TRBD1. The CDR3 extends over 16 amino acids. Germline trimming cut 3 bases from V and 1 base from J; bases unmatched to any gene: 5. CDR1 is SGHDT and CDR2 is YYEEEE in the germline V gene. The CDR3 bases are TGTGCCAGCAGCTCACCGGGACAGGGGCGCACAGATACGCAGTATTTT. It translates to CASSSPGQGRTDTQYF.

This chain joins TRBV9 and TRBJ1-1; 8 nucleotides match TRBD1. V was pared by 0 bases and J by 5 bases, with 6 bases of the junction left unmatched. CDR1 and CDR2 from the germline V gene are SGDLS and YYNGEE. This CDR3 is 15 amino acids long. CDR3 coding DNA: TGTGCCAGCAGCGTAGAGGACAGGGTAGTAACTGAAGCTTTCTTT. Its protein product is CASSVEDRVVTEAFF. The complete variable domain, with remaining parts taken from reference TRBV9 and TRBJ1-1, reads DSGVTQTPKHLITATGQRVTLRCSPRSGDLSVYWYQQSLDQGLQFLIQYYNGEERAKGNILERFSAQQFPDLHSELNLSSLELGDSALYFCASSVEDRVVTEAFFGQGTRLTVV.

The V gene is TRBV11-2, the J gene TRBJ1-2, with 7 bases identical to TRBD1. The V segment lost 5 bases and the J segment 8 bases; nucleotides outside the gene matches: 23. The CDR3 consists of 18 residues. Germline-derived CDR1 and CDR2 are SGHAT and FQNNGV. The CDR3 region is CASSPRGPRGEGARGYTF. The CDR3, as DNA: TGTGCCAGCAGCCCGCGAGGACCGCGGGGGGAGGGGGCGCGCGGCTACACCTTC.